A selection of T cell receptor beta chains follows, all from one sample in a study of blood T cell repertoires in COVID-19. The table came from immunoSEQ multiplex PCR; TCRdb's copy has only in-frame clones and leaves some out. The table records around 100,000 clones, 75% to 90% of them present only once. Material: peripheral blood. Receptor source: an older man with acute or convalescent COVID-19. Both conserved end residues are part of each CDR3.

len	v_gene	j_gene	CDR3aa
16	TRBV27	TRBJ2-2	CASRAGLAGLTGELFF
16	TRBV3-1/TRBV3-2	TRBJ2-7	CASSHFSGTGPYEQYF
12	TRBV12-3/TRBV12-4	TRBJ2-7	CASSLGAYEQYF
18	TRBV28	TRBJ2-1	CASSLGLAGGSSYNEQFF
18	TRBV14	TRBJ2-1	CASSQERTSGSSYNEQFF
14	TRBV6-5	TRBJ1-5	CASSRGQTHQPQHF
15	TRBV6-6	TRBJ2-7	CASSKTGGQSYEQYF
13	TRBV18	TRBJ1-1	CASSPGGSTEAFF
16	TRBV5-4	TRBJ2-3	CASSFAGALSPDTQYF
13	TRBV28	TRBJ2-7	CASSLGRSYEQYF
16	TRBV4-3	TRBJ2-1	CASSQDPAGDYNEQFF
16	TRBV6-1	TRBJ2-1	CASSDSGLGSYNEQFF
15	TRBV15	TRBJ2-2	CATSRDQERAGELFF
14	TRBV29-1	TRBJ2-5	CSVAQGPNQETQYF
15	TRBV5-5	TRBJ2-1	CASSLSSGRAEEQFF
17	TRBV7-3	TRBJ2-1	CASSLGPSGTASHEQFF
12	TRBV2	TRBJ2-3	CASSTRGDTQYF
14	TRBV5-1	TRBJ1-1	CASRLTGTAGAAFF
14	TRBV7-9	TRBJ2-3	CASSLILDTDTQYF
16	TRBV19	TRBJ2-2	CASSSIAGSDSGELFF
13	TRBV28	TRBJ2-7	CASSSLAAYEQYF
17	TRBV18	TRBJ2-1	CASSPYSRTGVYNEQFF
14	TRBV15	TRBJ2-7	CATSRGTNSYEQYF
14	TRBV2	TRBJ2-7	CASSLGLANNEQYF
15	TRBV28	TRBJ2-6	CAAGGRWAGANVLTF
13	TRBV27	TRBJ2-1	CASRQTSSNEQFF
15	TRBV9	TRBJ2-1	CASSAGTGNYNEQFF
16	TRBV10-3	TRBJ2-5	CASQRGDAGTRGTQYF
17	TRBV21-1	TRBJ2-3	CASSKDGREGGTDTQYF
16	TRBV27	TRBJ2-1	CASSPGYGTSSFEQFF
16	TRBV4-1	TRBJ2-3	CASSPGLAPTAGTQYF
15	TRBV19	TRBJ1-2	CASTPRGGQGLSYTF
19	TRBV23-1	TRBJ2-2	CASSQEGPRRQGRSGELFF
15	TRBV28	TRBJ1-2	CASRSPGQGLGGYTF
12	TRBV7-9	TRBJ1-1	CASSPSDSEAFF
16	TRBV29-1	TRBJ2-4	CSVAYRGDLAKNIQYF
14	TRBV6-5	TRBJ1-5	CASRRTGGNQPQHF
13	TRBV30	TRBJ2-5	CAWNTGVGETQYF